Included here is one T cell receptor (beta chain) sequence, with context. Its antigen is not identified. CDR3 length: 14 residues. Germline V CDR1 and CDR2: LGHNA, YNFKEQ. V shed 4 bases and J shed 5 bases, with 14 bases lying between them. This specimen belongs to a study of identical twins. Via MiXCR, TCRdb re-called the 5' RACE reads, giving one row per CDR3 protein. The table shows about 210,000 distinct CDR3 sequences, with less than 10% occurring only once. General study results and limits: For out-of-frame beta sequences, excess twin sharing was weaker. Beta clonotypes that were abundant in cord blood contained fewer insertions, a pattern absent from memory repertoires.

The clonotype originates from a young woman in good health. The sequenced sample consisted of memory (CD45RO+) T cells sorted from blood. V gene TRBV4-2 combines with J gene TRBJ2-5; D may correspond to TRBD1 or TRBD2 (6 bases each). The CDR3 DNA sequence: TGTGCCAGCAGCCTACGACTAGGGGGGGAGACCCAGTACTTC. Its translation: CASSLRLGGETQYF.